Here is one TCR beta chain with its context. What it recognizes is unknown. The authors used template switching to add a universal primer site and gave cDNA unique molecular identifiers. TCRdb ran MiXCR on the 5' RACE reads and lists one entry per CDR3 protein. Of 460,000 or so distinct CDR3 sequences detected, 14% appear once; the ten largest clones hold about 0.52%. The data were obtained in a study of identical twins. Study observations and caveats: Fewer insertions marked abundant cord blood beta clonotypes; young adult naive trended weakly, memory not at all. Cross-sectional statistical analysis was relied on for the conclusions, without the same donors being followed.

In addition, the sample was reused for a study of yellow fever vaccine responses in identical twins. This second study notes: As reported, the vaccine T cell response of twins seemed partly convergent and partly personalized.

The sequenced material came from CD4+ T cells sorted from blood. This TCR came from a woman in her late teens or twenties in good health.

The chain's CDR3 is CASSFEGGPGNIQYF. For the CDR3, the DNA is TGCGCCAGCAGCTTCGAGGGAGGGCCCGGAAACATTCAGTACTTC. The chain couples TRBV5-1 to TRBJ2-4; 7 nucleotides align to TRBD2. V shed 2 bases, J shed 6 bases, and the junction held 8 bases outside the gene matches. The CDR3 is made up of 15 amino acids. Germline loops: CDR1 SGHRS, CDR2 YFSETQ.